The 26 T cell receptor beta chains below come from one sample, sequenced in a study of cytomegalovirus exposure and HLA in healthy donors. PCR primers comprised 60 Vbeta and 13 Jbeta primers. The repertoire was sequenced with immunoSEQ multiplex PCR; TCRdb's copy has only in-frame clones and lacks some. Here the sample spans 100,000 to 150,000 clones, about three quarters being singletons. The sequenced sample consisted of PBMCs. These receptors were collected from a woman younger than 35 in good health and CMV-seronegative.

The CDR3 is CATSSPQALPNTEAFF. CDR3 nucleotide sequence: TGTGCCACCAGCAGTCCACAGGCCCTACCGAACACTGAAGCTTTCTTT. The V and J genes are TRBV15 and TRBJ1-1; possible D gene TRBD1, 5 bases. The germline V gene encodes CDR1 LNHNV and CDR2 YYDKDF (reference sequence). This CDR3 is built from 16 residues. V lost 3 bases and J 1 base, leaving 15 bases between the germline ends.

This sequence joins TRBV2 and TRBJ2-3, with 11 bases that match TRBD2. Germline V gives CDR1 SNHLY, CDR2 FYNNEI. Germline trimming cut 3 bases from V and 1 base from J; bases unmatched to any gene: 12. The CDR3 is made up of 19 amino acids. CDR3 region: CASSERLAGGPRRTDTQYF. DNA of the CDR3: TGTGCCAGCAGTGAGCGGCTAGCGGGAGGCCCTAGACGCACAGATACGCAGTATTTT.

The gene calls are TRBV12-5 and TRBJ2-3; 16 bases are shared with TRBD2. Germline loops: CDR1 LGHNT, CDR2 FRNRAP. J was trimmed by 5 bases and V by 6 bases; bases with no gene match: 14. This CDR3 is built from 19 residues. CDR3 nucleotide sequence: TGTGCTAGTGGCCACCCGACGGGGACTAGCGGGAGGGCCTTAGATACGCAGTATTTT. It is translated as CASGHPTGTSGRALDTQYF.

The CDR3 DNA follows: TGTGCTAGTGGCCCCGGGACTAGCGGGAAGAATGAGCAGTTCTTC. Translation: CASGPGTSGKNEQFF. The chain combines TRBV12-5 with TRBJ2-1; 13 bases are shared with TRBD2. CDR1 is LGHNT and CDR2 is FRNRAP in the germline V gene. The CDR3 is 15 amino acids. With 6 bases clipped from V and 7 bases from J, the junction kept 6 bases outside the gene matches.

CDR3 bases: TGTGCCAGCAGCCCAGGAAACGTTCATCAGCCCCAGCATTTT. Its protein is CASSPGNVHQPQHF. The J gene is TRBJ1-5, the V gene TRBV7-9, with D unresolved. V shed 5 bases and J shed 5 bases, with 13 bases lying between them. The CDR3 totals 14 residues. Germline CDR1 is SEHNR and CDR2 is FQNEAQ (reference sequence).

The chain employs TRBV7-8 and TRBJ1-5, with 7 bases aligning to TRBD1. CDR3 length equals 16 residues. V was clipped by 1 base and J by 4 bases; unmatched bases: 7. Germline lookup yields CDR1 SGHVS and CDR2 FQNEAQ. This CDR3 reads CASSLVFGQVNQPQHF. In DNA, the CDR3 is TGTGCCAGCAGCTTAGTGTTCGGACAGGTTAATCAGCCCCAGCATTTT.

V gene TRBV30 combines with J gene TRBJ2-2, with 10 bases that match TRBD2. V trimming: 0 bases; J trimming: 5 bases; junction bases outside the gene matches: 12. This CDR3 spans 18 amino acids. From germline, CDR1 is GTSNPN and CDR2 SVGIG (reference sequence). Written as DNA, the CDR3 is TGTGCCTGGAGTGTAGGCCTAGCGGGAGAGTTACGTACCGGGGAGCTGTTTTTT. Its protein is CAWSVGLAGELRTGELFF. Looking up the rest from reference TRBV30 and TRBJ2-2 gives the full variable domain: SQTIHQWPATLVQPVGSPLSLECTVEGTSNPNLYWYRQAAGRGLQLLFYSVGIGQISSEVPQNLSASRPQDRQFILSSKKLLLSDSGFYLCAWSVGLAGELRTGELFFGEGSRLTVL.

This clone was seen a single time. V usage is TRBV27 and J usage is TRBJ1-1; the D gene is possibly TRBD1 (5 bases). Germline CDR1 reads MNHEY; CDR2 reads SMNVEV (reference sequence). The CDR3 loop spans 15 amino acids. Trimming shortened V by 5 bases and J by 6 bases, and 19 bases separated the two germline ends. The DNA of the CDR3 is TGTGCCAGCAGTCCTTCTCCCTTTGGGGGGGCTGAAGCTTTCTTT. Its translation: CASSPSPFGGAEAFF.

This clone was seen a handful of times. V usage is TRBV6-5 and J usage is TRBJ2-7, with TRBD1 as a possible D gene (5 bases). The CDR3 is 14 residues long. Per germline, CDR1 MNHEY and CDR2 SVGAGI. The V end lost 6 bases, the J end lost 2 bases, and 14 bases lay between the germline ends. This CDR3 is CASSDRLSPYEQYF. The CDR3 DNA is TGTGCCAGCAGCGACAGACTGTCTCCCTACGAGCAGTACTTC.

This sequence joins TRBV6-5 and TRBJ2-7; no firm D call. Trimming shortened V by 2 bases and J by 1 base, and 9 bases separated the two germline ends. CDR1 is MNHEY and CDR2 is SVGAGI in the germline V gene. The CDR3 contains 14 residues. The CDR3 protein is CASSYLSRSYEQYF. The CDR3, as DNA: TGTGCCAGCAGTTACCTGTCCAGATCCTACGAGCAGTACTTC.

The V call is TRBV6-9, the J call TRBJ1-2, with D maybe TRBD1 (5 bases). CDR3 length: 15 amino acids. Germline V gene data show CDR1 as MNHGY and CDR2 as SVAAGI. Trimming pared 4 bases from V and 1 base from J, leaving 13 bases between. The CDR3 reads CASSCLITGNYGYTF. The DNA of the CDR3 is TGTGCCAGCAGTTGCCTAATCACAGGTAACTATGGCTACACCTTC.

This clone was picked up a small number of times. This sequence joins TRBV14 and TRBJ2-1, with a weak D call TRBD1 (5 bases). CDR1 is SGHDN, CDR2 FVKESK, per germline. V lost 1 base to trimming and J lost 9 bases, with 13 bases between them. The CDR3 runs to 14 residues. The CDR3 bases are TGTGCCAGCAGCCAAGGATACACCCAGGGTGAGCAGTTCTTC. It encodes CASSQGYTQGEQFF.

This clone came up once. The CDR3 protein is CASSFPEEGNTIYF. In DNA, the CDR3 is TGTGCCAGCAGCTTCCCGGAGGAAGGAAACACCATATATTTT. The genes are TRBV7-9 and TRBJ1-3; unclear D gene. CDR3 size: 14 residues. V dropped 3 bases and J dropped 4 bases, with 10 bases sitting between them. Germline assignment: CDR1 SEHNR and CDR2 FQNEAQ (reference sequence).

V gene TRBV5-8 combines with J gene TRBJ2-3; 7 bases map to TRBD1. The J segment lost 6 bases and the V segment lost 2 bases, leaving 6 bases of the junction unmatched. The CDR3 is 14 residues long. In germline, CDR1 is SGHTS, CDR2 YDEGEE. The CDR3 nucleotides are TGTGCCAGCAGCTTCACAGGGGACCAGGATACGCAGTATTTT. This sequence encodes CASSFTGDQDTQYF. Drawing the rest from reference TRBV5-8 and TRBJ2-3, the complete variable domain is EAGVTQSPTHLIKTRGQQATLRCSPISGHTSVYWYQQALGLGLQFLLWYDEGEERNRGNFPPRFSGRQFPNYSSELNVNALELEDSALYLCASSFTGDQDTQYFGPGTRLTVL.

The rearrangement links TRBV4-2 to TRBJ1-2; TRBD1 agrees at 7 bases. V trimming: 0 bases; J trimming: 4 bases; junction bases outside the gene matches: 8. Germline CDR1 and CDR2: LGHNA and YNFKEQ. The CDR3 is made up of 16 amino acids. CDR3 amino acids: CASSQERQGRLYGYTF. CDR3 coding DNA: TGTGCCAGCAGCCAAGAGAGACAGGGACGACTCTATGGCTACACCTTC.

The V and J genes are TRBV9 and TRBJ2-7; 8 nucleotides align to TRBD2. Germline CDR1 SGDLS, CDR2 YYNGEE. The CDR3 is made up of 15 amino acids. V lost 3 bases to trimming and J lost 3 bases; unmatched junction nucleotides: 8. The CDR3 reads CASSASSGPGYEQYF. CDR3 bases: TGTGCCAGCAGCGCCTCTAGCGGGCCCGGCTACGAGCAGTACTTC.

The chain recombines TRBV30 with TRBJ2-5, with TRBD2 as a possible D gene (6 bases). Trimming shortened V by 2 bases and J by 7 bases, and 8 bases separated the two germline ends. The CDR3 consists of 11 residues. The germline gives CDR1 GTSNPN, CDR2 SVGIG (reference sequence). The CDR3 bases are TGTGCCTGGAGTAGGGGAGGGACCCAGTACTTC. Amino acid sequence: CAWSRGGTQYF.

This chain uses TRBV30 with TRBJ1-1; TRBD1 matches 12 bases. The germline V gene has CDR1 GTSNPN and CDR2 SVGIG (reference sequence). This CDR3 spans 12 amino acids. V shed 3 bases and J 10 bases; nucleotides not matched to a gene: 3. In nucleotides, the CDR3 is TGTGCCTGGAGATGGGACAGGGGGCCAGCTTTCTTT. As protein: CAWRWDRGPAFF. Full variable domain (rest looked up from reference TRBV30 and TRBJ1-1): SQTIHQWPATLVQPVGSPLSLECTVEGTSNPNLYWYRQAAGRGLQLLFYSVGIGQISSEVPQNLSASRPQDRQFILSSKKLLLSDSGFYLCAWRWDRGPAFFGQGTRLTVV.

The chain couples TRBV30 to TRBJ2-7, with 9 bases lining up with TRBD2. Germline CDR1 reads GTSNPN; CDR2 reads SVGIG (reference sequence). V lost 6 bases and J lost 2; bases outside the gene matches: 5. CDR3 length: 13 amino acids. The CDR3 here is CACDGTSPYEQYF. Here the CDR3 DNA reads TGTGCCTGCGACGGGACTAGCCCCTACGAGCAGTACTTC.

The chain has TRBV29-1 and TRBJ1-1, with D tentatively TRBD1 (5 bases). The CDR3 loop spans 10 amino acids. The V end lost 6 bases, the J end lost 12 bases, and 14 bases lay between the germline ends. Germline CDR1 reads SQVTM; CDR2 reads ANQGSEA. CDR3 sequence (DNA): TGCAGCGTCTCTCCAGGGTTCACTTTCTTT. It yields the protein CSVSPGFTFF.

The chain links TRBV5-5 to TRBJ2-7; 8 bases line up with TRBD1. With V trimmed by 1 base and J by 1 base, 10 bases remained unmatched. The CDR3 spans 17 residues. Germline CDR1 is SGHKS and CDR2 is YYEKEE (reference sequence). In DNA form, the CDR3 reads TGTGCCAGCAGCTTGCCCATTGCAGGGGGCGCTTCCTACGAGCAGTACTTC. It specifies CASSLPIAGGASYEQYF.

CDR3 region: CASPAQGHMNTEAFF. CDR3 sequence (DNA): TGTGCCAGCCCAGCGCAGGGGCACATGAACACTGAAGCTTTCTTT. The chain links TRBV6-1 to TRBJ1-1; tentatively, D is TRBD1 (6 bases). CDR1 is MNHNS, CDR2 SASEGT, per germline. V lost 8 bases, J lost 0 bases, and 16 bases lay in between. The CDR3 is made up of 15 amino acids.

The V gene is TRBV12-1, the J gene TRBJ2-6; the DNA was not compared with TRBD2, the D call given in the table. TRBV12-1 is described as a pseudogene. The length of the CDR3 is 24 residues. The CDR3 loop is CASSFDSGGEVEGSPDSGANVLTF. DNA for the CDR3: TGTGCCAGCAGCTTTGATTCCGGAGGGGAGGTAGAAGGATCGCCTGACTCTGGGGCCAACGTCCTGACTTTC.

The V and J genes are TRBV7-2 and TRBJ2-7; 9 nucleotides align to TRBD2. Germline CDR1 SGHTA, CDR2 FQGNSA. The CDR3 length is 15 residues. After removal of 3 bases from V and 3 bases from J, the junction contained 6 bases not matched to a gene. CDR3 protein: CASSFSGRGFYEQYF. The CDR3 DNA reads as TGTGCCAGCAGCTTTAGCGGGAGAGGTTTCTACGAGCAGTACTTC. Supplemented by reference TRBV7-2 and TRBJ2-7, the full variable domain reads GAGVSQSPSNKVTEKGKDVELRCDPISGHTALYWYRQSLGQGLEFLIYFQGNSAPDKSGLPSDRFSAERTGGSVSTLTIQRTQQEDSAVYLCASSFSGRGFYEQYFGPGTRLTVT.

This chain joins TRBV5-6 and TRBJ1-1; perhaps TRBD1 as D (5 bases). The CDR3 loop spans 13 amino acids. V was cut by 7 bases and J by 5 bases, with 15 bases left in between. Germline assignment: CDR1 SGHDT and CDR2 YYEEEE. CDR3 region: CASGASLSTEAFF. DNA for the CDR3: TGTGCCAGCGGGGCTTCATTATCTACTGAAGCTTTCTTT. Supplemented by reference TRBV5-6 and TRBJ1-1, the full variable domain reads DAGVTQSPTHLIKTRGQQVTLRCSPKSGHDTVSWYQQALGQGPQFIFQYYEEEERQRGNFPDRFSGHQFPNYSSELNVNALLLGDSALYLCASGASLSTEAFFGQGTRLTVV.

The chain carries TRBV5-1 and TRBJ2-1, with D hard to call. This CDR3 is 15 amino acids long. Per the germline V gene, CDR1 is SGHRS and CDR2 is YFSETQ. V was pared by 1 base and J by 2 bases, with 10 bases between. CDR3 sequence reads: CASSLSYLAYNEQFF. The CDR3 nucleotides are TGCGCCAGCAGCTTGTCCTACTTGGCCTACAATGAGCAGTTCTTC.